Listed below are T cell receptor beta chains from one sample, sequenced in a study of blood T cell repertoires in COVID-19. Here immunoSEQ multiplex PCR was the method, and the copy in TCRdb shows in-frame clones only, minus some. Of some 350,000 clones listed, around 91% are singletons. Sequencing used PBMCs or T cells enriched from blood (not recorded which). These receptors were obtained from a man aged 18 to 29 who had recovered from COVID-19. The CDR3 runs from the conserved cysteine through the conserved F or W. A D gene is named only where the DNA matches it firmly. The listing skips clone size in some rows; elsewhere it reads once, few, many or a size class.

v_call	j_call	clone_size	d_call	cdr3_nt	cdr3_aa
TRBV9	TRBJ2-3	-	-	TGTGCCAGCGAGGAAGGCTCCCTCACAGATACGCAGTATTTT	CASEEGSLTDTQYF
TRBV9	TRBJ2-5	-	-	TGTGCCAGCAGCGTTTTGATGGGCCCCCAAGAGACCCAGTACTTC	CASSVLMGPQETQYF
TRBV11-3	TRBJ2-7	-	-	TGTGCCAGCAGCCCGTTTACAGGTGGTGAGCAGTACTTC	CASSPFTGGEQYF
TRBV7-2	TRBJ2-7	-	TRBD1	TGTGCCAGCAGCTTAGCGGACAGGAGCTCCTACGAGCAGTACTTC	CASSLADRSSYEQYF
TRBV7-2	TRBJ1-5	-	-	TGTGCCAGCAGCTTAGGAAGTAGTCAGCCCCAGCATTTT	CASSLGSSQPQHF
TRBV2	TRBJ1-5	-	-	TGTGCCAGCGCGAGGTCGGTCGATCAGCCCCAGCATTTT	CASARSVDQPQHF
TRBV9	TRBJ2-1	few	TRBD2	TGTGCCAGCAGCGCAACTAGCGGGGGGTACAATGAGCAGTTCTTC	CASSATSGGYNEQFF
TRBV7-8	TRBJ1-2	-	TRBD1	TGTGCCAGCAGCTCCTCAGGGGGACGTGGCTACACCTTC	CASSSSGGRGYTF
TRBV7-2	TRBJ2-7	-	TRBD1	TGTGCCAGCAGCTCACAACCACAGGGGGCGTCCTACGAGCAGTACTTC	CASSSQPQGASYEQYF
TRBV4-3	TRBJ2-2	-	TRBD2	TGCGCCAGCAGCCAAGACGGCGCGGGAGGCTCCGGGGAGCTGTTTTTT	CASSQDGAGGSGELFF
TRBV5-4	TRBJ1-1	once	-	TGTGCCAGCAGAATGTTGGGGAGTTACACTGAAGCTTTCTTT	CASRMLGSYTEAFF
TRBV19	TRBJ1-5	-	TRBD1	TGTGCCAGTAGTGACCGGGACAGGGTTTGGCAGCCCCAGCATTTT	CASSDRDRVWQPQHF
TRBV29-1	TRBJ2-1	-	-	TGCAGCGTTGGTATAAATGAGCAGTTCTTC	CSVGINEQFF
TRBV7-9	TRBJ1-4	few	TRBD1	TGTGCCAGCAGCTCCGGACAGGGAAGAGGAGAAAAACTGTTTTTT	CASSSGQGRGEKLFF
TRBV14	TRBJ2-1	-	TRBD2	TGTGCCAGCAGCCAAGGGGGGGGGTTCAGCTCCTACAATGAGCAGTTCTTC	CASSQGGGFSSYNEQFF
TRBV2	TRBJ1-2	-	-	TGTGCCAGCAGTGAACAGGGAGGAAGAAAGGGCTACACCTTC	CASSEQGGRKGYTF
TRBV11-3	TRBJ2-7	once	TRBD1	TGTGCCAGCAGCCCTGACAGGGGAGGACGCGGGGAGCAGTACTTC	CASSPDRGGRGEQYF
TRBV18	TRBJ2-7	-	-	TGTGCCAGCTCACCATCGACAGTCTCCTACGAGCAGTACTTC	CASSPSTVSYEQYF
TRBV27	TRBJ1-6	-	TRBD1	TGTGCCAGCAGTCCTGACAGGGGGACCTATTCACCCCTCCACTTT	CASSPDRGTYSPLHF
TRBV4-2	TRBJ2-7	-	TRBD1	TGTGCCAGCAGCCACTTGTCGGGACAGGGGACTATGGGGCAGTACTTC	CASSHLSGQGTMGQYF
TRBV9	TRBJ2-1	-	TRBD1	TGTGCCAGCAGCACCTCAGGGGGCGCCTACAATGAGCAGTTCTTC	CASSTSGGAYNEQFF
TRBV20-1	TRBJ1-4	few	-	TGCAGTGCTAGTGGACGGAGTGCAACTAATGAAAAACTGTTTTTT	CSASGRSATNEKLFF
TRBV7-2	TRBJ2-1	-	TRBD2	TGTGCCAGCAGCGCCCCCGGGACTAAGGGCAATGAGCAGTTCTTC	CASSAPGTKGNEQFF
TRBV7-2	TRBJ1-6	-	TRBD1	TGTGCCAGCAGCCAACAGGGGACGGGAAATTCACCCCTCCACTTT	CASSQQGTGNSPLHF
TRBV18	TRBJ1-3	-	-	TGTGCCAGCTCACTTCTCCCGATCCAGGGCTACGTTGGGGACTCTGGAAACACCATATATTTT	CASSLLPIQGYVGDSGNTIYF
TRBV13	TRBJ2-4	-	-	TGTGCCAGCAGCTTAGCAGGTGGCAAAAACATTCAGTACTTC	CASSLAGGKNIQYF
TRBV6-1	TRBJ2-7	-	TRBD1	TGTGCCAGCAGTGAAGCGCTGGGACAGGGGTACGAGCAGTACTTC	CASSEALGQGYEQYF
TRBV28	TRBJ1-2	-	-	TGTGCCAGCAGTTTCGGGAATCCGAGTGGGGGCTACACCTTC	CASSFGNPSGGYTF
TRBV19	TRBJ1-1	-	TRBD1	TGTGCCAGTAGTCCCCGGGACAGGGGTCAAACTGAAGCTTTCTTT	CASSPRDRGQTEAFF
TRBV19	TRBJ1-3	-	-	TGTGCCAGTAGAACAGGGACCTCTGGAAACACCATATATTTT	CASRTGTSGNTIYF
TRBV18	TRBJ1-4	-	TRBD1	TGTGCCAGCTCACCACCGGAGACAGGGAATGAAAAACTGTTTTTT	CASSPPETGNEKLFF
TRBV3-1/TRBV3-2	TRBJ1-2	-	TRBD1	TGTGCCAGCAGCCGGGGACAGGGGGCGGTCGATGGCTACACCTTC	CASSRGQGAVDGYTF
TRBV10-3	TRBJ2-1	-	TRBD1	TGTGCCATCAGTGTATCGACAGGGGGCGGGAGTGAGCAGTTCTTC	CAISVSTGGGSEQFF
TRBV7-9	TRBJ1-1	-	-	TGTGCCAGCATCCTTTCGGGGGACACTGAAGCTTTCTTT	CASILSGDTEAFF
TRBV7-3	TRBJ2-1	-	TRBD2	TGTGCCAGCAGCTTAACGGGAACTAGCGGGAGTATCTATGAGCAGTTCTTC	CASSLTGTSGSIYEQFF
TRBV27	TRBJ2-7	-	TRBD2	TGTGCCAGCAGTCTAAATGATGGGAGGGCCGGGGACGAGCAGTACTTC	CASSLNDGRAGDEQYF
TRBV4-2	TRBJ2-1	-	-	TGTGCCAGCAGCCAAGATCGGCGGGACTACAATGAGCAGTTCTTC	CASSQDRRDYNEQFF
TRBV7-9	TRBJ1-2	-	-	TGTGCCAGCAGCCTACCGGGGGGGGGCGATGGCTACACCTTC	CASSLPGGGDGYTF
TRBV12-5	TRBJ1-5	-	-	TGTGCTAGTGGTTTGGGATGGAGGGGCAATCAGCCCCAGCATTTT	CASGLGWRGNQPQHF
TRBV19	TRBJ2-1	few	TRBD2	TGTGCCAGTAGTATAGTGTCTAGCGGGATAGACAATGAGCAGTTCTTC	CASSIVSSGIDNEQFF
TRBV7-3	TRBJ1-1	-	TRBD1	TGTGCCAGCAGCTCCAAACCTTGGGGGACAGGGTATGTGAACACTGAAGCTTTCTTT	CASSSKPWGTGYVNTEAFF
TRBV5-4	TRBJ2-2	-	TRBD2	TGTGCCAGCAGCGCGGGACTAGCGGGAGGTACCGGGGAGCTGTTTTTT	CASSAGLAGGTGELFF
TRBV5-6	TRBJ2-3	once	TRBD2	TGTGCCAGCAGCCGCGGGACTAGCGTTAGCACAGATACGCAGTATTTT	CASSRGTSVSTDTQYF
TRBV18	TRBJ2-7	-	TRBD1	TGTGCCAGCTCACCACCGGGACAGGGGGCAGCCTACGAGCAGTACTTC	CASSPPGQGAAYEQYF
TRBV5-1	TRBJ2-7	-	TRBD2	TGCGCCAGCAGGGCTAGCGGGGCGTACGAGCAGTACTTC	CASRASGAYEQYF
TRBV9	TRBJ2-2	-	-	TGTGCCAGCAGCGTAAGTTTGGGGAGCTCTCCCGGGGAGCTGTTTTTT	CASSVSLGSSPGELFF
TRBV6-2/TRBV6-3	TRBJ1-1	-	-	TGTGCCAGCAGTTCCCTAGTTGGAGGAGCTGAAGCTTTCTTT	CASSSLVGGAEAFF
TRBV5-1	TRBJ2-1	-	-	TGCGCCAGCAGCTTGCGAGGAAACAATGAGCAGTTCTTC	CASSLRGNNEQFF
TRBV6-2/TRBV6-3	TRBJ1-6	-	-	TGTGCCAGCAGTTACCACGGACAGAAAAATTCACCCCTCCACTTT	CASSYHGQKNSPLHF
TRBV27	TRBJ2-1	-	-	TGTGCCAGCAGTTTAGGGGTGTGGGCGGGATACAACAATGAGCAGTTCTTC	CASSLGVWAGYNNEQFF
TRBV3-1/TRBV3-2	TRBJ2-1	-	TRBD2	TGTGCCAGCAGCCAAGAGCGGCTAGCGGGAATAGGCAATGAGCAGTTCTTC	CASSQERLAGIGNEQFF
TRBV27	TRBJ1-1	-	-	TGTGCCAGCACCACTACAGGGAACACTGAAGCTTTCTTT	CASTTTGNTEAFF
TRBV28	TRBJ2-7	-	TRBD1	TGTGCCAGCAGGGGACAGGGGGTCAGTTCCTACGAGCAGTACTTC	CASRGQGVSSYEQYF
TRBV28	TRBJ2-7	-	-	TGTGCCAGCAGCGAATCCGGGACAACCACCTACGAGCAGTACTTC	CASSESGTTTYEQYF
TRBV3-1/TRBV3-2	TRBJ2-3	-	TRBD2	TGTGCCAGCAGCAAAGCGGCGGGAGGGGGGGTAGATACGCAGTATTTT	CASSKAAGGGVDTQYF
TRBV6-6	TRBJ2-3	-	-	TGTGCCAGCAGTTATCAAACGGGGGGCACAGATACGCAGTATTTT	CASSYQTGGTDTQYF
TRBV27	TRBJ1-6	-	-	TGTGCCAGCAGTTTCGTATCGGGGGTTGGCTCACCCCTCCACTTT	CASSFVSGVGSPLHF
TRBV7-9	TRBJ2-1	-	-	TGTGCCAGCAGCTTAGTATTAGGACTTAGCTCCTACAATGAGCAGTTCTTC	CASSLVLGLSSYNEQFF
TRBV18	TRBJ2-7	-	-	TGTGCCAGCTCCCCCCAGGTGGAAGGCGAGCAGTACTTC	CASSPQVEGEQYF